These 19 T cell receptor beta chains share one sample of origin, sequenced in a study of T-cell reconstitution after alpha-beta-depleted transplantation in children. Unique molecular identifiers were used to barcode this TCRbeta library. TCRdb analysed the PCR reads with MiXCR anew, one entry per CDR3 protein. Here the sample spans some 390,000 distinct CDR3 sequences, around 21% being singletons. Sequencing used PBMCs from the stem cell graft donor, obtained from the stem cell graft. The receptors shown here come from a human donor who donated a stem cell graft to a child with acute myeloid leukemia.

The V and J genes are TRBV20-1 and TRBJ1-1; the D is unclear. Germline CDR1 and CDR2: DFQATT and SNEGSKA (reference sequence). V lost 3 bases to trimming and J lost 4 bases, with 9 bases between them. The CDR3 totals 12 residues. Here the CDR3 reads CSASLGSTEAFF. CDR3 DNA sequence: TGCAGTGCTAGTCTAGGAAGCACTGAAGCTTTCTTT.

This clonotype was seen more than once but under ten times. The chain has TRBV28 and TRBJ1-6, with D possibly being TRBD1 (5 bases). Germline V gene data show CDR1 as MDHEN and CDR2 as SYDVKM. The CDR3 is made up of 15 amino acids. V was clipped by 4 bases and J by 4 bases, with 11 bases between them. This CDR3 reads CASSSVRGYNSPLHF. CDR3 nucleotides: TGTGCCAGCAGTTCCGTGCGGGGGTATAATTCACCCCTCCACTTT.

This rearrangement joins TRBV28 to TRBJ2-7; D is possibly TRBD1 (6 bases). CDR1 is MDHEN and CDR2 is SYDVKM in the germline V gene. The CDR3 has 12 amino acids. V was cut by 9 bases and J by 6 bases, with 15 bases left in between. The DNA of the CDR3 is TGTGCCAGTAAGGGTGGGGGCGGCGAGCAGTACTTC. Translated, it gives CASKGGGGEQYF.

Many counts were recorded for this clonotype. The V and J genes are TRBV20-1 and TRBJ2-7; D might be TRBD2 (7 bases). The V gene's germline CDR1 is DFQATT and CDR2 SNEGSKA (reference sequence). This CDR3 comprises 12 residues. CDR3 residues: CSSEGGTYEQYF. The CDR3, as DNA: TGCAGCTCGGAGGGGGGGACCTACGAGCAGTACTTC.

The gene calls are TRBV6-1 and TRBJ2-6, with no clear D. This CDR3 contains 14 residues. The germline V gene has CDR1 MNHNS and CDR2 SASEGT. Trimming took off 4 bases at V and 2 bases at J, with 6 bases between the two ends. CDR3 DNA sequence: TGTGCCAGCAGTGTCCAGGCTGGGGCCAACGTCCTGACTTTC. Protein: CASSVQAGANVLTF.

The chain has TRBV24-1 and TRBJ2-1; 13 bases are a match to TRBD2. Germline CDR1 KGHDR, CDR2 SFDVKD. The CDR3 is 16 residues long. J was trimmed by 7 bases and V by 4 bases; bases with no gene match: 6. The CDR3, as DNA: TGTGCCACCAGTGAATGGACTAGCGGGAGTAGGAATGAGCAGTTCTTC. Its protein product is CATSEWTSGSRNEQFF.

The sample holds a few counts of this clonotype. The J gene is TRBJ1-1, the V gene TRBV2; D gene unclear. V dropped 0 bases and J dropped 7 bases, with 6 bases sitting between them. CDR1 is SNHLY, CDR2 FYNNEI, per germline. This CDR3 spans 12 amino acids. Written as DNA, the CDR3 is TGTGCCAGCAGTGAAGCGCTCCGTGAAGCTTTCTTT. Translating it yields CASSEALREAFF.

There are a few counts of this clonotype. Written as DNA, the CDR3 is TGTGCCAGCAGCGCGGCGGGTTCACCCCTCCACTTT. Translating gives CASSAAGSPLHF. V and J are TRBV7-9 and TRBJ1-6; the D is unclear. This CDR3 has 12 amino acids. Germline CDR1 reads SEHNR; CDR2 reads FQNEAQ (reference sequence). Between the trimmed V and J ends, which lost 5 bases and 9 bases, there was a span of 8 bases.

This clonotype was observed a few times. The gene calls are TRBV6-5 and TRBJ2-5, with 11 bases matching TRBD1. Germline CDR1 reads MNHEY; CDR2 reads SVGAGI. The CDR3 consists of 15 residues. After removal of 4 bases from V and 2 bases from J, the junction contained 3 bases not matched to a gene. The CDR3 DNA reads TGTGCCAGCAGTTTCCGGGACAGGGGGCAAGAGACCCAGTACTTC. Translation gives CASSFRDRGQETQYF.

This chain connects TRBV6-1 to TRBJ1-1; D gene ambiguous. Germline-derived CDR1 and CDR2 are MNHNS and SASEGT. The ends were cut back, 6 bases at V and 1 base at J, with 12 bases in the middle. This CDR3 is 14 amino acids long. CDR3 in amino acids: CASRREFPNTEAFF. CDR3 nucleotides: TGTGCCAGCAGGCGGGAATTTCCGAACACTGAAGCTTTCTTT.

This clonotype was seen more than once but under ten times. V gene TRBV11-2 combines with J gene TRBJ2-5; D tentatively reads TRBD1 or TRBD2 (6 bases each). CDR1 is SGHAT, CDR2 FQNNGV, per germline. Trimming pared 6 bases from V and 7 bases from J, leaving 21 bases between. This CDR3 spans 15 amino acids. The CDR3 region is CASSFGGGLSGTQYF. The DNA of the CDR3 is TGTGCCAGCAGTTTCGGAGGGGGTCTAAGCGGGACCCAGTACTTC.

The chain links TRBV10-3 to TRBJ1-1; D not certain. V was trimmed by 10 bases and J by 5 bases, leaving 14 bases between them. CDR3 length: 12 amino acids. CDR1 and CDR2 (germline): ENHRY, SYGVKD. The CDR3 loop reads CATSGLETEAFF. In nucleotides, the CDR3 is TGTGCCACCTCGGGTTTGGAGACTGAAGCTTTCTTT.

The chain recombines TRBV9 with TRBJ2-7; D is unclear. The CDR3 sequence is 14 residues long. Germline-derived CDR1 and CDR2 are SGDLS and YYNGEE. V was pared by 0 bases and J by 7 bases, with 14 bases between. The CDR3 bases are TGTGCCAGCAGCGTAGGGGCTTCCTCCTTAGAGCAGTACTTC. Amino acid sequence: CASSVGASSLEQYF.

The table lists this clonotype with many counts. The chain couples TRBV7-2 to TRBJ2-3, with 8 positions matching TRBD2. V trimming: 1 base; J trimming: 11 bases; junction bases outside the gene matches: 20. The CDR3 length is 18 residues. From germline, CDR1 is SGHTA and CDR2 FQGNSA. In DNA, the CDR3 is TGTGCCAGCAGCTTAGTCCGCGCGGGAGGCCTCGGGGGGAGTAGGCAGTATTTT. Translation: CASSLVRAGGLGGSRQYF.

The rearrangement links TRBV3-1 to TRBJ2-1, with D maybe TRBD2 (5 bases). There are 13 residues in the CDR3. CDR1 is LGHDT, CDR2 YNNKEL, per germline (reference sequence). V was trimmed by 0 bases and J by 14 bases, leaving 14 bases between them. DNA for the CDR3: TGTGCCAGCAGCCAAGATCGGTCGTCGGAGGAGTTCTTC. Its translation: CASSQDRSSEEFF.

Points on this clonotype: A much bigger clone sits one base away, suggesting this may be a read error. The chain has TRBV28 and TRBJ2-1; D is perhaps TRBD2 (6 bases). Germline V gene data show CDR1 as MDHEN and CDR2 as SYDVKM. The CDR3 consists of 13 residues. The CDR3 DNA reads as TGTGCCACCAGTTTGGTCAGAGCGGGTGAGCAGTTCTTC. As protein: CATSLVRAGEQFF.

This clonotype was found many times. The rearrangement links TRBV20-1 to TRBJ2-1; no reliable D call. Germline V gives CDR1 DFQATT, CDR2 SNEGSKA (reference sequence). With 6 bases removed from V and 0 bases from J, the gap between germline ends came to 18 bases. The CDR3 extends over 16 amino acids. The CDR3 coding sequence is TGCAGTGCCAGCGTGGTAGAGGCCAGCTCCTACAATGAGCAGTTCTTC. Its protein product is CSASVVEASSYNEQFF.

There are a few counts of this clonotype. The J gene is TRBJ2-1, the V gene TRBV7-2; TRBD1 might be the D (6 bases). This CDR3 comprises 16 residues. The germline gives CDR1 SGHTA, CDR2 FQGNSA. V lost 1 base and J 12 bases, leaving 22 bases between the germline ends. The CDR3 loop reads CASSLVGQSYLHGQFF. Here the CDR3 DNA reads TGTGCCAGCAGCTTAGTCGGACAGTCCTACCTACATGGGCAGTTCTTC.

The chain combines TRBV27 with TRBJ2-7; D may be TRBD2 (5 bases). The CDR3 contains 14 residues. V was pared by 2 bases and J by 0 bases, with 8 bases between. Germline CDR1 and CDR2: MNHEY and SMNVEV (reference sequence). CDR3 DNA sequence: TGTGCCAGCAGTTTAAGGGAGAGCTCCTACGAGCAGTACTTC. This sequence encodes CASSLRESSYEQYF.